This TCR beta chain comes out of a study of early stage breast cancer tumors. The J segment lost 3 bases and the V segment lost 5 bases, leaving 9 bases of the junction unmatched. The CDR3 totals 15 residues. Germline V CDR1 and CDR2: SNHLY, FYNNEI. Data came from immunoSEQ multiplex PCR; TCRdb stores just in-frame clones and leaves some out. The sample contains 25,000 to 30,000 clones, roughly three fifths of which appear only once. V usage is TRBV2 and J usage is TRBJ1-1; TRBD1 agrees at 7 bases. The material sequenced was breast tumor tissue. The TCR was taken from a person in their fifties or sixties with breast cancer. The CDR3 loop reads CASSKTGTEYTEAFF. CDR3 in DNA: TGTGCCAGCAGTAAAACCGGGACAGAGTACACTGAAGCTTTCTTT.